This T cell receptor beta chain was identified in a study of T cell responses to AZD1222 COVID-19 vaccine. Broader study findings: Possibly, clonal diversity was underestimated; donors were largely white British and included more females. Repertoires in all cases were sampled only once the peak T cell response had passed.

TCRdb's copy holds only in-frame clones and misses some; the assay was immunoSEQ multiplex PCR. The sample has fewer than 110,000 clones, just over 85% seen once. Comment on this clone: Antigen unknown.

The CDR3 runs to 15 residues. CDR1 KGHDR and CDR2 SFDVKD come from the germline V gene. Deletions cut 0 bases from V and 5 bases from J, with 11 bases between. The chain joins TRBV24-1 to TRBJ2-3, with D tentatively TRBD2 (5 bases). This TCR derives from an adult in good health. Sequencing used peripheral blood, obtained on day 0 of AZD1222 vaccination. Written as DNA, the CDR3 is TGTGCCACCAGTGATTTGGGGCTTCGGGGAGATACGCAGTATTTT. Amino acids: CATSDLGLRGDTQYF.